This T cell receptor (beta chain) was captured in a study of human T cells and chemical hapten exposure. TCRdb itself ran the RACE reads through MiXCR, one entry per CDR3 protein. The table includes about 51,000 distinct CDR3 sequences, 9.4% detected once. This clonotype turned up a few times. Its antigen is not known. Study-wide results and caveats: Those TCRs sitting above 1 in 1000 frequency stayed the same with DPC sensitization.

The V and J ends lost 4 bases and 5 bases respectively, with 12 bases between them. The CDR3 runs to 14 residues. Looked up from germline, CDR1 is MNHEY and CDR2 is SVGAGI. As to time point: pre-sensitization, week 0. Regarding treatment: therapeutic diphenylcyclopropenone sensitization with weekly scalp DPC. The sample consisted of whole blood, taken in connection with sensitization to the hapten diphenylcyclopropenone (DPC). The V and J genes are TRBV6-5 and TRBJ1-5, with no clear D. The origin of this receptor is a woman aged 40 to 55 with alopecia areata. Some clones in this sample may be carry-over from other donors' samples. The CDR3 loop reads CASSSGETYQPQHF. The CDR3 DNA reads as TGTGCCAGCAGTTCCGGAGAGACATATCAGCCCCAGCATTTT.